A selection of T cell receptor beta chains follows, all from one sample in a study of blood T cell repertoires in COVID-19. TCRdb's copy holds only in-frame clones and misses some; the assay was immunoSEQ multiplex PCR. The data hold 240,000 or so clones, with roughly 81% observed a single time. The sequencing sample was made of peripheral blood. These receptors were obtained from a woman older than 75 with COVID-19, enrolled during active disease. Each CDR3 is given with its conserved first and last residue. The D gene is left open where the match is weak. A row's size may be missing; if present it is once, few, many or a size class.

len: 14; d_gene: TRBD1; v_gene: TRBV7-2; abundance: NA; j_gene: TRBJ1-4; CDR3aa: CASSPDRGWEKLFF; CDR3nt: TGTGCCAGCAGCCCAGACAGGGGTTGGGAAAAACTGTTTTTT
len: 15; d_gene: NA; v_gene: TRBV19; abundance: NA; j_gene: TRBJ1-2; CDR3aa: CASSIGGRITGGYTF; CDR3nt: TGTGCCAGTAGTATCGGAGGACGGATAACCGGTGGCTACACCTTC
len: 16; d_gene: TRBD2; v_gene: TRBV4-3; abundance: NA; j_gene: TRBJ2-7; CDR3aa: CASSQEGGLAHHEQYF; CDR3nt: TGCGCCAGCAGCCAAGAGGGGGGACTAGCGCACCACGAGCAGTACTTC
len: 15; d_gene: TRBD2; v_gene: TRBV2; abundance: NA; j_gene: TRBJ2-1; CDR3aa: CASSVGAGGHNEQFF; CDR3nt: TGTGCCAGCAGTGTAGGAGCGGGAGGTCACAATGAGCAGTTCTTC
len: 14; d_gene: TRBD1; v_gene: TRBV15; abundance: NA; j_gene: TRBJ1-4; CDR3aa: CATSRGDSNEKLFF; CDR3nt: TGTGCCACCAGCAGGGGGGACAGCAATGAAAAACTGTTTTTT
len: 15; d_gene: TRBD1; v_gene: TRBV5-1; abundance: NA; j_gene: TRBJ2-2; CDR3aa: CASSLGTVNTGELFF; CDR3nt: TGCGCCAGCAGCTTAGGGACAGTTAACACCGGGGAGCTGTTTTTT
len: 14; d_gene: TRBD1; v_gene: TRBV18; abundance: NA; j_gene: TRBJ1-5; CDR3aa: CASSPNTGVEPQHF; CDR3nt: TGTGCCAGCTCACCTAACACAGGGGTTGAGCCCCAGCATTTT
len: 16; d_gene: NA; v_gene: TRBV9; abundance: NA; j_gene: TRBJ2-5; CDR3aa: CASSVGGPKRGETQYF; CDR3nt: TGTGCCAGCAGCGTAGGGGGGCCCAAACGAGGAGAGACCCAGTACTTC
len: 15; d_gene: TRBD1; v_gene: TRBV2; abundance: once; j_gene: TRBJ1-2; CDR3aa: CASSDTGQGSYGYTF; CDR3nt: TGTGCCAGCAGTGATACCGGACAGGGCTCATATGGCTACACCTTC
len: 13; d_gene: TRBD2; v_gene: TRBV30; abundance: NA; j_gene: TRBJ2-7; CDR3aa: CARSSGSADEQYF; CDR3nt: TGTGCCCGATCTAGCGGGAGTGCGGACGAGCAGTACTTC
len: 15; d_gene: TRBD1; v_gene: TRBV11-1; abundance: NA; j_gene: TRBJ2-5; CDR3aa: CASSLGDRVAETQYF; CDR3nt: TGTGCCAGCAGCTTGGGAGACAGGGTGGCAGAGACCCAGTACTTC
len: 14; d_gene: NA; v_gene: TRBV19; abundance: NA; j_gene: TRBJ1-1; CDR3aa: CASSRGWIGTEAFF; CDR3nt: TGTGCCAGTAGTAGAGGGTGGATTGGCACTGAAGCTTTCTTT
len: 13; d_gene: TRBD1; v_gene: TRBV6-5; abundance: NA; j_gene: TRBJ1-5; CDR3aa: CASSFDRDQPQHF; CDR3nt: TGTGCCAGCAGTTTTGACAGGGATCAGCCCCAGCATTTT
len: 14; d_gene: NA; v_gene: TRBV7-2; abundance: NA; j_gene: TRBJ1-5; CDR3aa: CASSLRWGDQPQHF; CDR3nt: TGTGCCAGCAGCTTAAGGTGGGGAGATCAGCCCCAGCATTTT
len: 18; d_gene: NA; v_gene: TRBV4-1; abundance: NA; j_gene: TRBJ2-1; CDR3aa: CASSQGLALAGSYNEQFF; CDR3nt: TGCGCCAGCAGCCAAGGCCTTGCCTTGGCGGGATCCTACAATGAGCAGTTCTTC
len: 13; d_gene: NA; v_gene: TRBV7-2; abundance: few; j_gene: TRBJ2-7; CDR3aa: CASSPQGGYEQYF; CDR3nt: TGTGCCAGCAGCCCACAGGGCGGATACGAGCAGTACTTC
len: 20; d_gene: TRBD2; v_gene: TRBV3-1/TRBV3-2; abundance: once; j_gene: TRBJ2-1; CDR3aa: CASSHSFRLAGALPFNEQFF; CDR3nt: TGTGCCAGCAGCCACTCTTTCCGACTAGCGGGGGCCCTTCCTTTCAATGAGCAGTTCTTC
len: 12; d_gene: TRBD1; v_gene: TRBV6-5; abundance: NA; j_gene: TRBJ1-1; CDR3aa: CATHRGDAEAFF; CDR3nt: TGTGCCACTCACAGGGGGGATGCTGAAGCTTTCTTT
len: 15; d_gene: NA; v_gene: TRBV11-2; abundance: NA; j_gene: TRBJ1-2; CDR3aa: CASSPTAGYSYGYTF; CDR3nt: TGTGCCAGCAGCCCGACTGCGGGATACAGCTATGGCTACACCTTC
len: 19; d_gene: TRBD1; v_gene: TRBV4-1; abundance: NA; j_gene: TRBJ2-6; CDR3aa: CASSQSSGTGVSGANVLTF; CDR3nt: TGCGCCAGCAGCCAATCCTCGGGGACAGGGGTTTCTGGGGCCAACGTCCTGACTTTC
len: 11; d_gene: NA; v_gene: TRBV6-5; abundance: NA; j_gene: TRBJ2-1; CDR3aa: CASSRGDEQFF; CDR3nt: TGTGCCAGCAGCAGGGGGGATGAGCAGTTCTTC
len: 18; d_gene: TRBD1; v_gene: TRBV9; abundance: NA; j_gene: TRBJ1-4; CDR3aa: CASSAPGQGPRGREKLFF; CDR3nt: TGTGCCAGCAGCGCACCGGGACAGGGGCCGAGGGGGCGTGAAAAACTGTTTTTT
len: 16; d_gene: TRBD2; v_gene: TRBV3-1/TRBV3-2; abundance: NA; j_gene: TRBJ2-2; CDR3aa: CASSPSGRGDTGELFF; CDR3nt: TGTGCCAGCAGCCCTAGCGGGAGGGGGGACACCGGGGAGCTGTTTTTT
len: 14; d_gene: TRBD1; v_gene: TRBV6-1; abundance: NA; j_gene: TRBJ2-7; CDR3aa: CASSEDRAAYEQYF; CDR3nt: TGTGCCAGCAGTGAGGACAGGGCAGCCTACGAGCAGTACTTC
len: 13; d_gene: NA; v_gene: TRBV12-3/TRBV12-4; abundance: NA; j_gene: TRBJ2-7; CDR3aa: CASSSGRGYEQYF; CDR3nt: TGTGCCAGCAGTTCGGGCAGGGGATACGAGCAGTACTTC
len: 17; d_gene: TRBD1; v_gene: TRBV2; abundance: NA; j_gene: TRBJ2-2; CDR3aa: CASSEERGGAGTGELFF; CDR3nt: TGTGCCAGCAGTGAAGAAAGAGGGGGCGCGGGCACCGGGGAGCTGTTTTTT
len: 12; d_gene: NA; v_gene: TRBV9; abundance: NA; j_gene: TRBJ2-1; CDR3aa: CASSSSVGEQFF; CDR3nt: TGTGCCAGCAGTTCCTCTGTGGGCGAGCAGTTCTTC
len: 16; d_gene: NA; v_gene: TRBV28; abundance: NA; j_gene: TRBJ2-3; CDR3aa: CASNSPGGVGTDTQYF; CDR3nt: TGTGCCAGCAACTCCCCCGGGGGAGTTGGCACAGATACGCAGTATTTT
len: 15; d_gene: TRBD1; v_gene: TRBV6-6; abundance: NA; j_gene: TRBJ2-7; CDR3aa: CASSYPGQGNYEQYF; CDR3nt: TGTGCCAGCAGTTACCCCGGACAGGGAAACTACGAGCAGTACTTC
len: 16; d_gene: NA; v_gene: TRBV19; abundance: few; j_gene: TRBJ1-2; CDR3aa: CASSILGAEANYGYTF; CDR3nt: TGTGCCAGTAGTATCCTAGGGGCCGAAGCTAACTATGGCTACACCTTC
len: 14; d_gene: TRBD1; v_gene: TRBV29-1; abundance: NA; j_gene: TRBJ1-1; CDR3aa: CSVVQGARASPAFF; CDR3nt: TGCAGCGTTGTGCAGGGGGCGCGCGCTTCACCGGCTTTCTTT
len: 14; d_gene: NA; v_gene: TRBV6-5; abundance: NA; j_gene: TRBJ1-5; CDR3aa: CASNLASRNQPQHF; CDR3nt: TGTGCCAGCAATCTGGCCTCCCGCAATCAGCCCCAGCATTTT
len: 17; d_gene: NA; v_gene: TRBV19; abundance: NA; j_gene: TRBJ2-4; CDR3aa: CASIPPNWTPAKNIQYF; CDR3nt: TGTGCCAGTATCCCACCAAATTGGACTCCGGCCAAAAACATTCAGTACTTC
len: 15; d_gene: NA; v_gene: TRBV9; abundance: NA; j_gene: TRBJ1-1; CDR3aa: CASSPARLRDTEAFF; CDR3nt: TGTGCCAGCAGCCCAGCGAGGTTACGGGACACTGAAGCTTTCTTT
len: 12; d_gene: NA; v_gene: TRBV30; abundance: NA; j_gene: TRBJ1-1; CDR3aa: CAYLRGNTEAFF; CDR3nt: TGTGCCTACCTTCGGGGGAACACTGAAGCTTTCTTT
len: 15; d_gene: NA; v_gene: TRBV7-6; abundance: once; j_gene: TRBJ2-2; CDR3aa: CASSAPPSGGGELFF; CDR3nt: TGTGCCAGCAGCGCCCCCCCGAGCGGAGGAGGGGAGCTGTTTTTT
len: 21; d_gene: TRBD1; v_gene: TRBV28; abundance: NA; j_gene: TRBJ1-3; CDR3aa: CASSLFSLDRRTLGAGNTIYF; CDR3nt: TGTGCCAGCAGTTTATTTTCCCTGGACAGGAGAACCTTGGGAGCGGGAAACACCATATATTTT
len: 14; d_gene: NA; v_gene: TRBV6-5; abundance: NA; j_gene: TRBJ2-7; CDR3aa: CASSQFQGRNEQYF; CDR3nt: TGTGCCAGCAGTCAATTTCAGGGGAGAAACGAGCAGTACTTC
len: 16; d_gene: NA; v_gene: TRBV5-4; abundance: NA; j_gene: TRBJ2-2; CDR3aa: CASSDQRARRPGELFF; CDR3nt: TGTGCCAGCAGCGATCAGCGGGCTAGGAGACCCGGGGAGCTGTTTTTT
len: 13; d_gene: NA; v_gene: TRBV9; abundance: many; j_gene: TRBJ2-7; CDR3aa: CASSVDISYEQYF; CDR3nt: TGTGCCAGCAGCGTAGACATCTCCTACGAGCAGTACTTC
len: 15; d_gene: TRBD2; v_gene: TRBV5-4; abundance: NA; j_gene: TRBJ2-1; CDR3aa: CASSQSGSSYNEQFF; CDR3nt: TGTGCCAGCAGCCAAAGCGGGAGCTCCTACAATGAGCAGTTCTTC
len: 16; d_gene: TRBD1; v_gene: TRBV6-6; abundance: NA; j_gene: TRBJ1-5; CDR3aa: CASTRSTGALFQPQHF; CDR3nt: TGTGCCAGCACGCGATCGACAGGGGCGCTCTTTCAGCCCCAGCATTTT
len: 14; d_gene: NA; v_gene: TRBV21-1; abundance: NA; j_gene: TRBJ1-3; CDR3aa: CASSTQSSGNTIYF; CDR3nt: TGTGCCAGCAGCACACAGAGCTCTGGAAACACCATATATTTT
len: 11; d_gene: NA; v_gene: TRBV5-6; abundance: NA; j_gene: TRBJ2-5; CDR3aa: CASSLQETQYF; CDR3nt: TGTGCCAGCAGCCTGCAAGAGACCCAGTACTTC
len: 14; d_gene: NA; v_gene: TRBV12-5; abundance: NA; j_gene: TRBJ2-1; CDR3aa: CASGLVIVGNEQFF; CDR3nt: TGTGCTAGTGGTTTGGTCATTGTCGGGAATGAGCAGTTCTTC
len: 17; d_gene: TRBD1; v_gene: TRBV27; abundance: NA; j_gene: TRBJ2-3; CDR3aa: CASSLSTGTVRTDTQYF; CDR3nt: TGTGCCAGCAGTTTATCAACAGGGACAGTAAGAACAGATACGCAGTATTTT
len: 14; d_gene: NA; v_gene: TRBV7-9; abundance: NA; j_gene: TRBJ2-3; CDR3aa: CASRGGGERDTQYF; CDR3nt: TGTGCCAGCAGGGGAGGAGGGGAGCGCGATACGCAGTATTTT
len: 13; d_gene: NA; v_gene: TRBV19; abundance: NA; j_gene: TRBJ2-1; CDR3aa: CASSTQGGNEQFF; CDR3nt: TGTGCCAGTAGTACACAGGGGGGGAATGAGCAGTTCTTC
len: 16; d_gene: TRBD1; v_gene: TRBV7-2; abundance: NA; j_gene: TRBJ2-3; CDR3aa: CASSLVGQGSTDTQYF; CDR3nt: TGTGCCAGCAGCTTAGTAGGACAGGGTAGCACAGATACGCAGTATTTT
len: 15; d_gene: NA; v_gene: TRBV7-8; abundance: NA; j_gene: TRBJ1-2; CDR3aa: CASSFDRQSNYGYTF; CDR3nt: TGTGCCAGCAGCTTTGACCGACAGTCTAACTATGGCTACACCTTC
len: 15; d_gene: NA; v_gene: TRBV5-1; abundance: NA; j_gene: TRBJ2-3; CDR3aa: CASSLTALDTDTQYF; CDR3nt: TGCGCCAGCAGCCTAACTGCGCTAGACACAGATACGCAGTATTTT
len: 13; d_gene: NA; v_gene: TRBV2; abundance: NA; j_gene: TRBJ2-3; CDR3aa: CASSESPADTQYF; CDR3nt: TGTGCCAGCAGTGAAAGCCCCGCGGATACGCAGTATTTT
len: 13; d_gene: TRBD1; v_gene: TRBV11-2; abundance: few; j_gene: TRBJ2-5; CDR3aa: CASSDRGQETQYF; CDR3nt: TGTGCCAGCAGCGACAGGGGCCAAGAGACCCAGTACTTC
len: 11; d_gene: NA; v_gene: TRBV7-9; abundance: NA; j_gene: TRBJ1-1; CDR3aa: CASSRNTEAFF; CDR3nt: TGTGCCAGCAGCCGGAACACTGAAGCTTTCTTT
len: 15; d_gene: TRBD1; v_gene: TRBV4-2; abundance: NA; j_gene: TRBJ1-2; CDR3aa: CASSLREDRGHGYTF; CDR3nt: TGTGCCAGCAGCCTAAGAGAGGACAGGGGCCATGGCTACACCTTC
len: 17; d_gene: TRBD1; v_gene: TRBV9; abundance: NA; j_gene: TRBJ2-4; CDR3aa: CASSARPGQGAKNIQYF; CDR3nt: TGTGCCAGCAGCGCCCGACCTGGACAGGGGGCCAAAAACATTCAGTACTTC
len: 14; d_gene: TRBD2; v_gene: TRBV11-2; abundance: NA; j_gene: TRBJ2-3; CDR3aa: CASSHGLALSTQYF; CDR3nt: TGTGCCAGCAGCCATGGACTAGCTCTCTCGACGCAGTATTTT
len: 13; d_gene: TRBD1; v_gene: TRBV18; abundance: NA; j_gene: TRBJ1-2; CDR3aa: CASSPDREDGYTF; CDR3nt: TGTGCCAGCTCACCCGACAGGGAGGATGGCTACACCTTC
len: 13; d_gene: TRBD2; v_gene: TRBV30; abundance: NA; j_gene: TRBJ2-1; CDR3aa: CAWNVGGYGEQFF; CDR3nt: TGTGCCTGGAACGTGGGGGGGTATGGTGAGCAGTTCTTC